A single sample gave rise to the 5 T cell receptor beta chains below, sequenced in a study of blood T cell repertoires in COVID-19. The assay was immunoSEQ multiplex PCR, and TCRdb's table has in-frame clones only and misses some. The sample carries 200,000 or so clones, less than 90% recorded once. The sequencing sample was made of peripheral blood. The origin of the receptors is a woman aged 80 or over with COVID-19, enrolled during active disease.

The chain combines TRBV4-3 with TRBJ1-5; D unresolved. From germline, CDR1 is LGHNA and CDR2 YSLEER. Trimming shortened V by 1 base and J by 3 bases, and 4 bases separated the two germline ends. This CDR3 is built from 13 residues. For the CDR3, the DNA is TGCGCCAGCAGCCAAGCCGTCAATCAGCCCCAGCATTTT. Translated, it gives CASSQAVNQPQHF.

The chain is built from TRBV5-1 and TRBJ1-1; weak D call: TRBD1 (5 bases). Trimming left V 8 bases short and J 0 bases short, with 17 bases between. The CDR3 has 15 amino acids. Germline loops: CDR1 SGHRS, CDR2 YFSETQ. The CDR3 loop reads CARLLNRLMNTEAFF. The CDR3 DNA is TGCGCCAGACTCCTAAACAGGCTCATGAACACTGAAGCTTTCTTT.

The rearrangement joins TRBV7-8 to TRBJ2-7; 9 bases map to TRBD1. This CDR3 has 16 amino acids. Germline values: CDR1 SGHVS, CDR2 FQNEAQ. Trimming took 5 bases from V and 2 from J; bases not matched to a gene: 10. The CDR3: CASSTGGPSPTYEQYF. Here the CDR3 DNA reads TGTGCCAGCAGCACAGGGGGCCCCTCTCCTACCTACGAGCAGTACTTC.

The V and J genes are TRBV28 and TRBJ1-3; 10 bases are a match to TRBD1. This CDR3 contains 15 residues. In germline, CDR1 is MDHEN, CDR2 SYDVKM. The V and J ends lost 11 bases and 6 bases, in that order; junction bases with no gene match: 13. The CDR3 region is CAGTSGQGRENTIYF. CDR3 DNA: TGTGCCGGTACCTCGGGACAGGGGAGAGAAAACACCATATATTTT. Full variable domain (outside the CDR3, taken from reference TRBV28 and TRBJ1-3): DVKVTQSSRYLVKRTGEKVFLECVQDMDHENMFWYRQDPGLGLRLIYFSYDVKMKEKGDIPEGYSVSREKKERFSLILESASTNQTSMYLCAGTSGQGRENTIYFGEGSWLTVV.

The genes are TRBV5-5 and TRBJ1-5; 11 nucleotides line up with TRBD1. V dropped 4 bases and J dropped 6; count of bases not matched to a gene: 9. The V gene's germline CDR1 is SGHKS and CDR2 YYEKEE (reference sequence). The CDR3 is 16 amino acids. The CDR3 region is CASSPGTGGLGQPQHF. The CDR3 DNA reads TGTGCCAGCAGCCCGGGGACAGGGGGGTTAGGTCAGCCCCAGCATTTT. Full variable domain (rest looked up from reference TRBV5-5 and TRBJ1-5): DAGVTQSPTHLIKTRGQQVTLRCSPISGHKSVSWYQQVLGQGPQFIFQYYEKEERGRGNFPDRFSARQFPNYSSELNVNALLLGDSALYLCASSPGTGGLGQPQHFGDGTRLSIL.